This T cell receptor beta chain was documented in a study of OX40 agonist ivuxolimab in advanced cancers. Sequenced by immunoSEQ multiplex PCR; TCRdb stores in-frame clones only, minus some. This table has approximately 76,000 clones, approximately 85% appearing once. Germline CDR1 and CDR2: LGHNA and YNFKEQ. The CDR3 has 15 amino acids. Trimming pared 1 base from V and 5 bases from J, leaving 15 bases between. This TCR came from an adult with an advanced solid tumor such as melanoma, head and neck, liver or kidney cancer. The material was CD4+ or CD8+ T cells sorted from blood, obtained in a trial of the OX40 agonist ivuxolimab. The gene calls are TRBV4-2 and TRBJ2-7; D perhaps matches TRBD1 (6 bases). CDR3 region: CASSQATGEWHEQYF. In nucleotides, the CDR3 is TGTGCCAGCAGCCAAGCGACAGGTGAATGGCACGAGCAGTACTTC.